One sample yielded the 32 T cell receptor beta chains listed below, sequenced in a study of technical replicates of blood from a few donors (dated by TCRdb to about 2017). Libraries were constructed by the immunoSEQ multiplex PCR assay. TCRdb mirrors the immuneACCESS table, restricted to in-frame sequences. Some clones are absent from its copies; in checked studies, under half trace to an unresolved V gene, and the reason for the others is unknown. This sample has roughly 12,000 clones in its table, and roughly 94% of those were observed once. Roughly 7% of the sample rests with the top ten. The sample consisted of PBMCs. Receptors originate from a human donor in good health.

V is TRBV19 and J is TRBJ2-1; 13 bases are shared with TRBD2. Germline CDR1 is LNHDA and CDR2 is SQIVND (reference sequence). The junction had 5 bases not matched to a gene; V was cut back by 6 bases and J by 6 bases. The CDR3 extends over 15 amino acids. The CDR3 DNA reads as TGTGCCAGTAGCCGGACTAGCGGGAGTCCCAATGAGCAGTTCTTC. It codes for CASSRTSGSPNEQFF.

CDR3: CASRGTGGETQYF. DNA of the CDR3: TGTGCCAGCAGGGGAACAGGGGGGGAGACCCAGTACTTC. The chain uses TRBV2 and TRBJ2-5, with TRBD1 matching 8 bases. V trimming: 6 bases; J trimming: 5 bases; junction bases outside the gene matches: 5. Germline CDR1 reads SNHLY; CDR2 reads FYNNEI. This CDR3 has 13 amino acids.

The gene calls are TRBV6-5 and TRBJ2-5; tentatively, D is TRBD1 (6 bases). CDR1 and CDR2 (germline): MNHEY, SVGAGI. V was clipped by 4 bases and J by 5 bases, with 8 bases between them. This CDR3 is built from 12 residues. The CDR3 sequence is CASSSQGETQYF. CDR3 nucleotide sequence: TGTGCCAGCAGTTCGCAGGGGGAGACCCAGTACTTC.

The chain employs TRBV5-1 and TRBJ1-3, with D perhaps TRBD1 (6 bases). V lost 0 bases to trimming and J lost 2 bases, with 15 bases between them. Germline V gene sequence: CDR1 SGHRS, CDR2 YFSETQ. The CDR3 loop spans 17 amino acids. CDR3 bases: TGCGCCAGCAGCTTGGCCACATCGGGACACACTGGAAACACCATATATTTT. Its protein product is CASSLATSGHTGNTIYF. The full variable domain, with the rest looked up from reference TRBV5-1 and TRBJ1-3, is KAGVTQTPRYLIKTRGQQVTLSCSPISGHRSVSWYQQTPGQGLQFLFEYFSETQRNKGNFPGRFSGRQFSNSRSEMNVSTLELGDSALYLCASSLATSGHTGNTIYFGEGSWLTVV.

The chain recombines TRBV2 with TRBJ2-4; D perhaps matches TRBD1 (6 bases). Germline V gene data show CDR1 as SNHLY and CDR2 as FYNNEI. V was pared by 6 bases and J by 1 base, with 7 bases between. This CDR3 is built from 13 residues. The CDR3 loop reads CASRQGAKNIQYF. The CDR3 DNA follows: TGTGCCAGCAGGCAGGGGGCCAAAAACATTCAGTACTTC.

The CDR3 is CASSATSGRRWDEQFF. CDR3 bases: TGCGCCAGCAGCGCAACTAGCGGGAGAAGGTGGGATGAGCAGTTCTTC. The chain combines TRBV5-1 with TRBJ2-1; 11 nucleotides line up with TRBD2. Germline V gives CDR1 SGHRS, CDR2 YFSETQ. The junction had 11 bases not matched to a gene; V was cut back by 4 bases and J by 8 bases. CDR3 length equals 16 residues.

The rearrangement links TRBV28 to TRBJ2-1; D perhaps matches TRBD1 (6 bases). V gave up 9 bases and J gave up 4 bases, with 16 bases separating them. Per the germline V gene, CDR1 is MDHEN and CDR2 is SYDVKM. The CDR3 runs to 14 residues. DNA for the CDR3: TGTGCCAGTGTATCGGGACAACTTTACAATGAGCAGTTCTTC. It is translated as CASVSGQLYNEQFF.

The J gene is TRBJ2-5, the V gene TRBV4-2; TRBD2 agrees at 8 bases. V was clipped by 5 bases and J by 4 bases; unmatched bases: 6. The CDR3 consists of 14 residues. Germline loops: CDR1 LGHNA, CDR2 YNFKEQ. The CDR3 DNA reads TGTGCCAGCAGCGCTTCCCTAGCGGGAGAGACCCAGTACTTC. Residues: CASSASLAGETQYF.

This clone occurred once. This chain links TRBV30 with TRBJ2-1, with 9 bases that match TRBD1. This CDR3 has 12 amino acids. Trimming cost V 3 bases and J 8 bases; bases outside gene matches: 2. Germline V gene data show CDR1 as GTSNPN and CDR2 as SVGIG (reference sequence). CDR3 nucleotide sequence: TGTGCCTGGAGGGACAGGGGCCATGAGCAGTTCTTC. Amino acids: CAWRDRGHEQFF.

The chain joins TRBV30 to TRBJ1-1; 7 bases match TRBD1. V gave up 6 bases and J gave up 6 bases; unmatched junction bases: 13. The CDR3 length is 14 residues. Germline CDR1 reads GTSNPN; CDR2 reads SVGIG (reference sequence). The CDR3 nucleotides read TGTGCCTGCGACCCGACAGGGATTTACGCTGAAGCTTTCTTT. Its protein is CACDPTGIYAEAFF.

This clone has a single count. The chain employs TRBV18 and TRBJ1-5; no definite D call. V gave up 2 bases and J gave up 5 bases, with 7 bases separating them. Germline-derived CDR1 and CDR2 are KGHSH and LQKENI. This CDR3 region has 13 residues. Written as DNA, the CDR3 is TGTGCCAGCTCACCAGAACTCGATCAGCCCCAGCATTTT. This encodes CASSPELDQPQHF.

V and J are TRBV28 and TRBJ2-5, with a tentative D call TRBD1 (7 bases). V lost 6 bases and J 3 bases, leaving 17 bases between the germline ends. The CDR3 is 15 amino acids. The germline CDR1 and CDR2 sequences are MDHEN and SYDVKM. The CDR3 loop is CASSSPGGTKETQYF. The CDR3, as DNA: TGTGCCAGCAGCTCCCCAGGGGGGACCAAAGAGACCCAGTACTTC.

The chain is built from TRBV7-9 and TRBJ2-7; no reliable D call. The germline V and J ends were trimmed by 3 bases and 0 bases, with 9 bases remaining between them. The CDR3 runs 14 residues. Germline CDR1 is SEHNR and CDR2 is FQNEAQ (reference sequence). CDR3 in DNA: TGTGCCAGCAGCTTCACACAGAGCTCCTACGAGCAGTACTTC. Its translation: CASSFTQSSYEQYF. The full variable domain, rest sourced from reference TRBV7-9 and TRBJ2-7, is DTGVSQNPRHKITKRGQNVTFRCDPISEHNRLYWYRQTLGQGPEFLTYFQNEAQLEKSRLLSDRFSAERPKGSFSTLEIQRTEQGDSAMYLCASSFTQSSYEQYFGPGTRLTVT.

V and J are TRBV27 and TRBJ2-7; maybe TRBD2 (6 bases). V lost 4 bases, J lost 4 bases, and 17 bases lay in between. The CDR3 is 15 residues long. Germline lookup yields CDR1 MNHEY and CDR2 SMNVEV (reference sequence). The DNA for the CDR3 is TGTGCCAGCAGTTCCATAACCGGGGGTTGGTACGAGCAGTACTTC. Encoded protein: CASSSITGGWYEQYF.

The CDR3 nucleotides are TGCGCCAGCAGTGCCTCGGGGACAGGGGCATATGGCTACACCTTC. Amino acids: CASSASGTGAYGYTF. The rearrangement links TRBV10-2 to TRBJ1-2, with TRBD1 matching 10 bases. CDR1 is WSHSY, CDR2 SAAADI, per germline. This CDR3 region has 15 residues. The V gene end was trimmed by 4 bases and the J gene end by 5 bases; junction bases not matched to a gene: 7.

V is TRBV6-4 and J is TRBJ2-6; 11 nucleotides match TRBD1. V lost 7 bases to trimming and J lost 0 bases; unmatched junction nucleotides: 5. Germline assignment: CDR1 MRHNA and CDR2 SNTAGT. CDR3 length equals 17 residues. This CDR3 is CASTPGQGGSGANVLTF. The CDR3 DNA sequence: TGTGCCAGCACCCCGGGACAGGGGGGCTCTGGGGCCAACGTCCTGACTTTC.

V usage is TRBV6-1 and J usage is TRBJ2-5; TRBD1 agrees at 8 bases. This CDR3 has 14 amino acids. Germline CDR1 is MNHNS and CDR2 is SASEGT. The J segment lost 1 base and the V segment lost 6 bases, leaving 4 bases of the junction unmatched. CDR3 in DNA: TGTGCCAGCAGCTCGGGACAGGTCCAAGAGACCCAGTACTTC. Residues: CASSSGQVQETQYF.

CDR3 residues: CASSAPAGLTEAFF. The CDR3, as DNA: TGTGCCAGCAGTGCCCCTGCGGGGCTTACTGAAGCTTTCTTT. The V gene is TRBV6-6, the J gene TRBJ1-1; TRBD1 is a possible D gene (5 bases). CDR1 and CDR2 from the germline V gene are MNHNY and SVGAGI (reference sequence). CDR3 length equals 14 residues. The ends were cut back, 5 bases at V and 5 bases at J, with 15 bases in the middle.

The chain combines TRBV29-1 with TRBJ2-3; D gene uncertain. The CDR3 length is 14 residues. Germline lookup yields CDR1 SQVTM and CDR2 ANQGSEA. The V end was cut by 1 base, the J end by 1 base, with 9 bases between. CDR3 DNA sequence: TGCAGCGTTGAAGTTCGCGGTCGCACAGATACGCAGTATTTT. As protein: CSVEVRGRTDTQYF.

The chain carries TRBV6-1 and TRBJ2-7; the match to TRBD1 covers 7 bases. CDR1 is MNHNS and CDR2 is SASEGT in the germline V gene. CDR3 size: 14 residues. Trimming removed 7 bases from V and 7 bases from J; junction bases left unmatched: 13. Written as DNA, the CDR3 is TGTGCCAGCATTGGACAGGCCGCCACAGAGGAGCAGTACTTC. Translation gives CASIGQAATEEQYF.

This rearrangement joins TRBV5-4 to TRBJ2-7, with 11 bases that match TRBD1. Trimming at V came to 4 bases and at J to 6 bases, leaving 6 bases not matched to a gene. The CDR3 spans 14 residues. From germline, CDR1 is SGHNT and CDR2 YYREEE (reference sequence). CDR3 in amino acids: CASSRGGTGGEQYF. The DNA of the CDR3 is TGTGCCAGCAGCCGAGGGGGGACAGGGGGCGAGCAGTACTTC. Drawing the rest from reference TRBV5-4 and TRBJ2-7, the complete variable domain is ETGVTQSPTHLIKTRGQQVTLRCSSQSGHNTVSWYQQALGQGPQFIFQYYREEENGRGNFPPRFSGLQFPNYSSELNVNALELDDSALYLCASSRGGTGGEQYFGPGTRLTVT.

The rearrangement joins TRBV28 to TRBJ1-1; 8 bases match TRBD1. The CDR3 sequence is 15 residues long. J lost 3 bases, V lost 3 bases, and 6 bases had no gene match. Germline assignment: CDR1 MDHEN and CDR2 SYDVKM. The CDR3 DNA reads TGTGCCAGCAGTTTCAGGGGGCTGGGGGACACTGAAGCTTTCTTT. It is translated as CASSFRGLGDTEAFF.

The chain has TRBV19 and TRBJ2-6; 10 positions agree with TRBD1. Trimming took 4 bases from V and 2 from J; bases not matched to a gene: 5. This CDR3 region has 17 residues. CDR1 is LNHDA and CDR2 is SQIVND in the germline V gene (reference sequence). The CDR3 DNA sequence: TGTGCCAGTAGTAGAGGACAGGGGGGAGCTGGGGCCAACGTCCTGACTTTC. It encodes CASSRGQGGAGANVLTF.

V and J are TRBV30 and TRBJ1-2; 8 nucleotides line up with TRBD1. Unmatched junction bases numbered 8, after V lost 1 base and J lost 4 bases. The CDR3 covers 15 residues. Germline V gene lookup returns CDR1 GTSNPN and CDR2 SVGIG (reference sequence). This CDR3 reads CAWSDWTGYSYGYTF. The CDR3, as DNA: TGTGCCTGGAGTGACTGGACAGGGTATAGCTATGGCTACACCTTC. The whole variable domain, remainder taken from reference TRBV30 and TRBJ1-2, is SQTIHQWPATLVQPVGSPLSLECTVEGTSNPNLYWYRQAAGRGLQLLFYSVGIGQISSEVPQNLSASRPQDRQFILSSKKLLLSDSGFYLCAWSDWTGYSYGYTFGSGTRLTVV.

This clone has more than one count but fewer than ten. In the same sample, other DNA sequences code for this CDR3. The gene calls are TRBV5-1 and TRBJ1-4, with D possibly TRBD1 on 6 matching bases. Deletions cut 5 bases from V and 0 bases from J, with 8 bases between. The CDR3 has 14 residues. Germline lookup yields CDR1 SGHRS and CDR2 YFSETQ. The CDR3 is CASSWTATNEKLFF. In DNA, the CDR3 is TGCGCCAGCAGTTGGACAGCAACTAATGAAAAACTGTTTTTT. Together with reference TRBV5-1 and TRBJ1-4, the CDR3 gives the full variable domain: KAGVTQTPRYLIKTRGQQVTLSCSPISGHRSVSWYQQTPGQGLQFLFEYFSETQRNKGNFPGRFSGRQFSNSRSEMNVSTLELGDSALYLCASSWTATNEKLFFGSGTQLSVL.

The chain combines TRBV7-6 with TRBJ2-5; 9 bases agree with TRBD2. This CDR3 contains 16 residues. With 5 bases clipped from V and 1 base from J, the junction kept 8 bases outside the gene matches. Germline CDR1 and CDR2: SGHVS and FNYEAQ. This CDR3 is CASSPRLAVGQETQYF. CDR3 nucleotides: TGTGCCAGCAGCCCACGACTAGCGGTCGGCCAAGAGACCCAGTACTTC.

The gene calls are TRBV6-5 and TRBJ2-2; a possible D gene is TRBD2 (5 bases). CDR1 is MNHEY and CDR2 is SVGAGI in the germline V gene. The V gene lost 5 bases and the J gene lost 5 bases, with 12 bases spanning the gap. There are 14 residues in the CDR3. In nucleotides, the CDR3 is TGTGCCAGCAGTCTTCGACCGGGGACCGGGGAGCTGTTTTTT. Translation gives CASSLRPGTGELFF.

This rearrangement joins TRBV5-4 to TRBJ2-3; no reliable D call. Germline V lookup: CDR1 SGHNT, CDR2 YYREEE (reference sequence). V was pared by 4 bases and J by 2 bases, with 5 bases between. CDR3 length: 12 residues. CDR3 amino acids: CASSQSTDTQYF. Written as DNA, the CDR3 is TGTGCCAGCAGCCAATCCACAGATACGCAGTATTTT. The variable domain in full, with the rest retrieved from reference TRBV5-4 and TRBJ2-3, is ETGVTQSPTHLIKTRGQQVTLRCSSQSGHNTVSWYQQALGQGPQFIFQYYREEENGRGNFPPRFSGLQFPNYSSELNVNALELDDSALYLCASSQSTDTQYFGPGTRLTVL.

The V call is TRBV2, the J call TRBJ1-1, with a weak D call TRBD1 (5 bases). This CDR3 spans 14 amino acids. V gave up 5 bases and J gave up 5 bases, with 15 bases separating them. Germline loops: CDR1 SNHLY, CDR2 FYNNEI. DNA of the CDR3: TGTGCCAGCAGTTCGACGGGGGGTTGGACTGAAGCTTTCTTT. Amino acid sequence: CASSSTGGWTEAFF.

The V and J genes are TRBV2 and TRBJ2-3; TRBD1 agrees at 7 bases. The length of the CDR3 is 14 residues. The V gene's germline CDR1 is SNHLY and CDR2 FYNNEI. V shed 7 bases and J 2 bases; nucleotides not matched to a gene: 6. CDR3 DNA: TGTGCCAGCACTGGACAGGACAACACAGATACGCAGTATTTT. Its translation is CASTGQDNTDTQYF.

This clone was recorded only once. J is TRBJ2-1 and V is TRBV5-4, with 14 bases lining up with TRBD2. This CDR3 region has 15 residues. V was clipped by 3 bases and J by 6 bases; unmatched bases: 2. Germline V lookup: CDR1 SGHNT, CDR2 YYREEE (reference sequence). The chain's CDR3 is CASSSGLAGGNEQFF. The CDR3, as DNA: TGTGCCAGCAGCTCTGGACTAGCGGGGGGCAATGAGCAGTTCTTC.

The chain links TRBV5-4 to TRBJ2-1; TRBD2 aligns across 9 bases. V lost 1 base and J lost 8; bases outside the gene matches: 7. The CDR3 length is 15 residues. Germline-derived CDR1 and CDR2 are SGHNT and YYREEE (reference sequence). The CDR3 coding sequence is TGTGCCAGCAGCTTGAACAGCGGGAGGCCGGATGAGCAGTTCTTC. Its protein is CASSLNSGRPDEQFF.